Listed here is a single T cell receptor (beta chain). Its matching antigen is unknown. V was pared by 1 base and J by 1 base, with 16 bases between. The CDR3 has 17 residues. Germline V gene data show CDR1 as KGHSH and CDR2 as LQKENI. The data were obtained in a study of blood T cells in healthy people across ages. Study results and limitations: Researchers judged that diversity estimates from one million T cells fell short of true values.

Combining a sample-barcoded 5' primer with a J-beta primer mix, a second PCR ran for about 6 to 11 cycles. TCRdb re-called the 5' RACE reads with MiXCR, one entry per CDR3 protein. Among approximately 1,700,000 distinct CDR3 sequences listed, about two fifths were seen once. The sample was blood. The chain employs TRBV18 and TRBJ1-1, with a tentative D call TRBD1 (5 bases). This TCR was sampled from a human donor in good health. The CDR3 is CASSPLIGAIRNTEAFF. As DNA, the CDR3 is TGTGCCAGCTCACCACTGATCGGGGCAATTAGGAACACTGAAGCTTTCTTT.